This passage covers 14 T cell receptor beta chains from one sample sequenced in a study of Ad26.COV2.S vaccination and SARS-CoV-2 variants. Treatment defined: about 20 received Ad26.COV2.S at low or high dose, single or two shots; five or six received placebo; per-sample allocation not given. It was on day 63 after the first vaccine or placebo injection that samples were taken. Profiled with immunoSEQ multiplex PCR; TCRdb holds only in-frame clones, not every one. Among hundreds of thousands of clones listed, approximately 92% were seen once. The sample here was peripheral blood, taken in a trial of Ad26.COV2.S vaccine versus placebo. Receptor source: a person aged 18-65 years who received the Ad26.COV2.S COVID-19 vaccine or a placebo.

This clone was observed a handful of times. The chain carries TRBV20-1 and TRBJ1-1; 9 bases are a match to TRBD1. The V gene end was trimmed by 3 bases and the J gene end by 6 bases; junction bases not matched to a gene: 11. CDR1 is DFQATT, CDR2 SNEGSKA, per germline (reference sequence). The CDR3 runs 15 residues. The CDR3 loop reads CSASPSGTGSAEAFF. The CDR3 bases are TGCAGTGCTAGTCCGTCAGGGACAGGGAGCGCTGAAGCTTTCTTT.

The chain joins TRBV27 to TRBJ2-5, with D possibly being TRBD1 (6 bases). This CDR3 contains 15 residues. The V end lost 3 bases, the J end lost 3 bases, and 14 bases lay between the germline ends. Germline CDR1 reads MNHEY; CDR2 reads SMNVEV (reference sequence). The CDR3 region is CASSFRGWEKETQYF. The CDR3 nucleotides are TGTGCCAGCAGTTTTAGGGGGTGGGAGAAAGAGACCCAGTACTTC.

The chain is built from TRBV27 and TRBJ1-5, with 7 nucleotides matching TRBD1. V dropped 5 bases and J dropped 3; count of bases not matched to a gene: 1. The length of the CDR3 is 13 residues. Germline V gene data show CDR1 as MNHEY and CDR2 as SMNVEV (reference sequence). The DNA of the CDR3 is TGTGCCAGCAGTAAGGGGGCCAATCAGCCCCAGCATTTT. Protein sequence: CASSKGANQPQHF.

The CDR3 DNA sequence: TGTGCCAGCAGCGCCCCAAGAGCGGGGGTAGTTACCGGGGAGCTGTTTTTT. It is translated as CASSAPRAGVVTGELFF. The chain has TRBV9 and TRBJ2-2; 8 bases are shared with TRBD2. The CDR3 is 17 residues long. The germline gives CDR1 SGDLS, CDR2 YYNGEE. V was clipped by 3 bases and J by 5 bases; unmatched bases: 12.

The rearrangement links TRBV27 to TRBJ2-1; possibly TRBD1 or TRBD2 for D (5 bases each). CDR1 is MNHEY, CDR2 SMNVEV, per germline (reference sequence). Trimming stripped 6 bases from V and 5 bases from J, with 11 bases between. CDR3 length: 13 residues. The CDR3 region has the DNA TGTGCCAGCAGACCAGGGACCGACAATGAGCAGTTCTTC. Translation gives CASRPGTDNEQFF.

The chain uses TRBV30 and TRBJ2-3, with 7 bases aligning to TRBD1. The CDR3 has 15 residues. CDR1 and CDR2 (germline): GTSNPN, SVGIG (reference sequence). V lost 0 bases and J lost 3; bases outside the gene matches: 6. As DNA, the CDR3 is TGTGCCTGGAGTGTAACAGGGGCCCCGACAGATACGCAGTATTTT. This encodes CAWSVTGAPTDTQYF.

The chain couples TRBV7-9 to TRBJ2-2, with D hard to call. Trimming took 1 base from V and 6 from J, leaving 18 bases between them. CDR1 and CDR2 from the germline V gene are SEHNR and FQNEAQ (reference sequence). The CDR3 length is 17 residues. DNA of the CDR3: TGTGCCAGCAGCTTAGTTGGTCTTTCCGATGGGGCCGGGGAGCTGTTTTTT. Encoded protein: CASSLVGLSDGAGELFF.

The chain carries TRBV2 and TRBJ1-3; D gene ambiguous. CDR3 length equals 11 residues. Trimming took 4 bases from V and 3 from J, leaving 1 base between them. Per germline, CDR1 SNHLY and CDR2 FYNNEI. CDR3 sequence reads: CASSVGNTIYF. DNA of the CDR3: TGTGCCAGCAGTGTTGGAAACACCATATATTTT.

This chain uses TRBV11-3 with TRBJ2-7; 7 bases line up with TRBD2. Germline-derived CDR1 and CDR2 are SGHNT and YENEEA. CDR3 length equals 15 residues. The V and J ends lost 5 bases and 3 bases, in that order; junction bases with no gene match: 10. The CDR3 spells CASSRSRGGDYEQYF. DNA for the CDR3: TGTGCCAGCAGCCGATCAAGGGGAGGGGACTACGAGCAGTACTTC.

V and J are TRBV27 and TRBJ1-1; D unresolved. The CDR3 has 14 residues. Trimming shortened V by 7 bases and J by 0 bases, and 12 bases separated the two germline ends. Germline V lookup: CDR1 MNHEY, CDR2 SMNVEV (reference sequence). The CDR3 region is CASKLGGLNTEAFF. The DNA for the CDR3 is TGTGCCAGCAAATTGGGAGGATTGAACACTGAAGCTTTCTTT.

This clone has a handful of counts. This rearrangement joins TRBV6-2 or TRBV6-3 to TRBJ2-5; D remains unclear. The CDR3 covers 11 residues. Trimming took off 1 base at V and 5 bases at J, with 2 bases between the two ends. CDR1 MNHEY and CDR2 SVGEGT come from the germline V gene. The CDR3 loop reads CASSYWETQYF. The CDR3 nucleotides are TGTGCCAGCAGTTACTGGGAGACCCAGTACTTC.

The chain links TRBV28 to TRBJ2-7; 7 bases agree with TRBD2. Germline values: CDR1 MDHEN, CDR2 SYDVKM. The CDR3 consists of 12 residues. With 4 bases clipped from V and 3 bases from J, the junction kept 0 bases outside the gene matches. CDR3 sequence: CASSSGGYEQYF. Here the CDR3 DNA reads TGTGCCAGCAGTTCGGGGGGCTACGAGCAGTACTTC. The full variable domain, its missing parts supplied by reference TRBV28 and TRBJ2-7, is DVKVTQSSRYLVKRTGEKVFLECVQDMDHENMFWYRQDPGLGLRLIYFSYDVKMKEKGDIPEGYSVSREKKERFSLILESASTNQTSMYLCASSSGGYEQYFGPGTRLTVT.

The genes are TRBV27 and TRBJ1-6, with TRBD1 as a possible D gene (5 bases). This CDR3 is built from 16 residues. Germline V gene sequence: CDR1 MNHEY, CDR2 SMNVEV (reference sequence). Trimming pared 2 bases from V and 4 bases from J, leaving 12 bases between. The CDR3 DNA sequence: TGTGCCAGCAGTTTACAGGGACTTCAATATAATTCACCCCTCCACTTT. It yields the protein CASSLQGLQYNSPLHF.

Here the CDR3 reads CASSSNYQQETQYF. The CDR3 DNA reads TGTGCCAGCAGTTCGAACTACCAACAAGAGACCCAGTACTTC. The chain links TRBV6-2 or TRBV6-3 to TRBJ2-5; D is undetermined. Germline values: CDR1 MNHEY, CDR2 SVGEGT. Trimming shortened V by 4 bases and J by 2 bases, and 11 bases separated the two germline ends. This CDR3 has 14 amino acids.